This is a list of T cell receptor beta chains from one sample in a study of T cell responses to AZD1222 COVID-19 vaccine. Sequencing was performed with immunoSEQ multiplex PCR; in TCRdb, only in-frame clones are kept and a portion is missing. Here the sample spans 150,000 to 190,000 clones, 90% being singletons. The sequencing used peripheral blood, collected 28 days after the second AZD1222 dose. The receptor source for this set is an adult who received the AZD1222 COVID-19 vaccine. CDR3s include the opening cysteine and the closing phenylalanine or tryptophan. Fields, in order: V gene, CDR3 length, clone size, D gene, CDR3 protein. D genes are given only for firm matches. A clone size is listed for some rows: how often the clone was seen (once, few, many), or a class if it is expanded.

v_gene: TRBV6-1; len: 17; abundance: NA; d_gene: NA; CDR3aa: CASSEGVGGGSTDTQYF
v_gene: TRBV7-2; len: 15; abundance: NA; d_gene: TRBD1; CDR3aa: CASSLGGQGVNGYTF
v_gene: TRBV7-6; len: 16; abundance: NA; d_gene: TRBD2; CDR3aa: CASSLGGGRAVWEQFF
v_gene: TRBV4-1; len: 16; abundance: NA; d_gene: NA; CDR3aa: CASSQGIGPLNTEAFF
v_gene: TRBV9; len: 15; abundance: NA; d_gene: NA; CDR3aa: CASSLSPVGQETQYF
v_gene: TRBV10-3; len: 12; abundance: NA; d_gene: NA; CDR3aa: CATSGSSYEQYF
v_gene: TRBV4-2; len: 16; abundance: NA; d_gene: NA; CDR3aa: CASSQTQRESSGGQYF
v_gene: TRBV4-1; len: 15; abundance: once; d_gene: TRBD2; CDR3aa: CASSVEGGRAFPRFF
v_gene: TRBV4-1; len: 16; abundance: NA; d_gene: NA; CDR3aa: CASSQGRGRSYNEQFF
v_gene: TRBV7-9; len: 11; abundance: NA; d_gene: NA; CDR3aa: CASDAGDEQFF
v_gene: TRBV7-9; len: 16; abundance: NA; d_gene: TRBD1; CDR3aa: CASSQGQGAAKNIQYF
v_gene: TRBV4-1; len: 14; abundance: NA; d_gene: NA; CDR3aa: CASSQDRGGQPQHF
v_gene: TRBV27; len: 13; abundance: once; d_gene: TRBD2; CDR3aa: CASGTSGAWEQFF
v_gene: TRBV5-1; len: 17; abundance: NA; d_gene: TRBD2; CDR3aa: CASSLYGLAGVGYEQYF
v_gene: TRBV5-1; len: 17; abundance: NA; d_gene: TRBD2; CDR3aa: CASSLEKTSGGNNEQFF
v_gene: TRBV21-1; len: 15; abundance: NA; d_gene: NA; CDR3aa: CASNPKRDRTYGYTF
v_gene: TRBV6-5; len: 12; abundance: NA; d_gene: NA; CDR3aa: CASNAPGHEQFF
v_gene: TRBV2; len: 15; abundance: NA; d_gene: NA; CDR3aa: CASSEAKGGDTEAFF
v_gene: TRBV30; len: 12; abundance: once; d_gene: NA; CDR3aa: CASQTSSGEQFF
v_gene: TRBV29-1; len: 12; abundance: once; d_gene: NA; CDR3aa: CSVERGADTQYF
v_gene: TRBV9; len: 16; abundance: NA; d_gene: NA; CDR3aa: CASSVAESAVLYEQYF
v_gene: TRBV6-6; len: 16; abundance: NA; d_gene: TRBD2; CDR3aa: CASSSTTAGGNNEQFF
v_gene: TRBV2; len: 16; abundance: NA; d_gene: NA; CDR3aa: CASTRRRVADYNEQFF
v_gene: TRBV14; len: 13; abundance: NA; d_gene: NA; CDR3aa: CASGKGGGVEQYF